Listed here is a single TCR beta chain. Deletions cut 1 base from V and 3 bases from J, with 10 bases between. The CDR3 is 14 residues long. Germline CDR1 is MGHRA and CDR2 is YSYEKL. Authors' processing steps: Reference gene primer amplification gave nucleated cell count estimates. Clones were sequenced by immunoSEQ multiplex PCR, and TCRdb holds only the in-frame ones, with some missing. The D gene and trimming were derived from the DNA, and the V and J assignments and clone size from that table. Among 29,000 or so clones listed, 80% to 90% were seen once. This entry is derived from a study of blood T cell repertoires in COVID-19. For the study at large: Samples representing acute and convalescent COVID-19 were sourced from the United States, Italy and Spain. Sources were T cells, B-cell-depleted T cells, or PBMCs; the material itself was cDNA or gDNA.

The chain employs TRBV4-1 and TRBJ2-7; the D gene is possibly TRBD1 (5 bases). Input material: peripheral blood. The TCR was taken from a human donor in a cohort sampled during active COVID-19. The CDR3 region has the DNA TGCGCCAGCAGCCAAGCCGACAGTCTCTACGAGCAGTACTTC. It yields the protein CASSQADSLYEQYF.